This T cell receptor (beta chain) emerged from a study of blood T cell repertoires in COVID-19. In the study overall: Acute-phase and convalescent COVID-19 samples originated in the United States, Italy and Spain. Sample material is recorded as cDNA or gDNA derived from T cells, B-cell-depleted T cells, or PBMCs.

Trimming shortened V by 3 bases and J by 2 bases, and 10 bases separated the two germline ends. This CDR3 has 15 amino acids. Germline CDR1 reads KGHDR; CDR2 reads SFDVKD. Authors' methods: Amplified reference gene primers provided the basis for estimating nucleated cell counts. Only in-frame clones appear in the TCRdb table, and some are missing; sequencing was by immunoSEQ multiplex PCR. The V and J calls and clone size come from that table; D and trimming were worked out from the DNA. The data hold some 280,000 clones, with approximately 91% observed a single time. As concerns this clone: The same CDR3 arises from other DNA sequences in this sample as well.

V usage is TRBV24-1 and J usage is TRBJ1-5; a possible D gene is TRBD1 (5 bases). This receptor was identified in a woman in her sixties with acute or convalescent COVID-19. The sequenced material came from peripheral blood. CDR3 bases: TGTGCCACCAGTGATCCCGGGGGGGGCAATCAGCCCCAGCATTTT. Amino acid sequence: CATSDPGGGNQPQHF.